This entry concerns a single TCR beta chain. The data were taken from a study of Graves' ophthalmopathy and Graves' hyperthyroidism. Investigators amplified TCR beta CDR3 regions from RNA transcripts. Investigators did first-round RT-PCR with HTBI primers, then second-round multiplex PCR. MiXCR was run by TCRdb on the multiplex PCR reads, yielding one entry per CDR3 protein. The table has 660,000 or so distinct CDR3 sequences, about 41% seen once; the top ten hold under 3.5%. The CDR3 sequence is 14 residues long. V lost 4 bases, J lost 6 bases, and 8 bases stayed unmatched. CDR1 and CDR2 (germline): SGHAT, FQNNGV.

Sequencing used peripheral blood. The sequence came from an adult man with Graves' ophthalmopathy. V usage is TRBV11-2 and J usage is TRBJ1-2, with 7 bases aligning to TRBD1. The CDR3 sequence: CASSSPTGENGYTF. The CDR3 DNA follows: TGTGCCAGCAGCTCCCCCACAGGGGAGAATGGCTACACCTTC.